Here is one T cell receptor (beta chain) with its context. Assay: immunoSEQ multiplex PCR; the TCRdb copy retains only in-frame clones and omits some. The data contain about 140,000 clones, around 80% of them singletons. Germline CDR1 is GTSNPN and CDR2 is SVGIG (reference sequence). The CDR3 totals 15 residues. The V gene lost 0 bases and the J gene lost 4 bases, with 16 bases spanning the gap. This record belongs to a study of blood T cell repertoires in COVID-19. Study overall: In each case, the material was cDNA or gDNA derived from T cells, B-cell-depleted T cells, or PBMCs.

The sequenced sample was peripheral blood. This receptor was taken from an elderly woman with active or convalescent COVID-19. The chain carries TRBV30 and TRBJ2-7, with D possibly matching TRBD1 (7 bases). CDR3: CAWSVGSGGKYEQYF. The CDR3 DNA sequence: TGTGCCTGGAGTGTTGGATCAGGGGGGAAGTACGAGCAGTACTTC. Based on the CDR3 plus reference TRBV30 and TRBJ2-7, the full variable domain is SQTIHQWPATLVQPVGSPLSLECTVEGTSNPNLYWYRQAAGRGLQLLFYSVGIGQISSEVPQNLSASRPQDRQFILSSKKLLLSDSGFYLCAWSVGSGGKYEQYFGPGTRLTVT.